This T cell receptor beta chain originates from a study of CD8+ T cells in alopecia areata listed by TCRdb under 2018. Regarding the study in general: Treated patients were enrolled in an open-label pilot trial of oral tofacitinib, 5 to 10 mg twice daily, for moderate-to-severe alopecia areata. Tofacitinib was given for 6 to 18 months, followed by 6 months of follow-up off drug to assess delayed response and recurrence. For the treated patients, the SALT score, which quantifies what percentage of scalp surface area is affected, served as the measure of disease severity. High-throughput TCRbeta sequencing was used to examine T cell clonal expansion in alopecia areata in both the C3H/HeJ mouse model and human patients. Human TCRbeta sequencing covered scalp tissue and sorted CD4+ and CD8+ peripheral blood T cells from patchy and totalis/universalis alopecia areata patients and healthy controls. Biopsies were taken from tofacitinib-treated patients at baseline and again at 4 and 24 weeks into treatment, and several of those patients also had a later scalp biopsy. Clonality in the scalp was compared among normal scalp (n=4), patchy alopecia areata scalp (n=8), and alopecia totalis/universalis scalp (n=8). RNA was extracted with the PAXgene miRNA kit for fixed scalp, the miRNeasy kit for PBMCs, and the RNeasy kit for mouse skin. TCRbeta CDR3 regions were amplified by immunoSEQ multiplex PCR using 35 Vbeta forward and 13 Jbeta reverse primers.

The method behind the library was the immunoSEQ multiplex PCR assay. To provide template for TCR sequencing, every sample had RNA extracted and reverse transcribed into cDNA. First-strand cDNA was synthesized using SuperScript III with a 2:1 mix of oligo-dT and random hexamers. A synthetic immune receptor repertoire was used to gauge amplification bias, and whatever bias remained was removed computationally. Regarding the original processing steps: After raw reads were preprocessed to remove errors, the CDR3 was defined following IMGT conventions as running from the conserved cysteine to phenylalanine. Clonality was calculated as 1 minus Shannon entropy normalized by log2 of the number of productive unique TCRs. Scalp TCRbeta sequences were cross-referenced with sorted blood CD4 and CD8 repertoires so that the CD4 or CD8 identity of scalp clones could be inferred. Held by TCRdb, this immuneACCESS table contains in-frame sequences only and omits some clones. Under half of the omission traces to an unresolved V gene where checked; the cause of the rest is unknown. The DNA gave D and trimming, while V, J and clone size come from that table. This sample has under 150,000 clones in its table, and around 82% of those were observed once. Clones ranked in the top ten supply approximately 25% of the sample.

The time point label for this specimen denotes: about four weeks on oral tofacitinib. Explained via the paper, the treatment or condition label denotes: oral pan-JAK inhibitor, 5-10 mg twice daily. Lesional scalp punch biopsies and peripheral blood were collected from alopecia areata patients. PBMCs were isolated by density centrifugation and stained for CD3, CD4 and CD8, after which CD4+ and CD8+ T cells were sorted on a FACSAria. For this clone: This receptor's antigen is unknown. Per-base qualities were not stored, and no clone one base away is much larger.

Overall study results and their limits: During tofacitinib treatment, many expanded lesional clones stuck around in both scalp and blood, and this persistence may partly explain why relapse happens after treatment is stopped. Unlike mouse skin, which is dominated by gammadelta T cells, normal human skin has resident alphabeta T cells that are also sequenced, and this complicates analysis of the scalp TCR repertoire. The treated cohort was small, with a single nonresponder, so links between baseline CD8+ expansion and response need larger studies. Scalp clonality and the number of expanded CD8+ clones among the top 100 scalp clones were significantly decreased by tofacitinib. Compared with normal scalp, lesional scalp had higher clonality and more expanded CD8+ clones, particularly in alopecia totalis/universalis, a pattern that suggests antigenic drive. Compared with mice, TCR sequences shared between patients were less clear, possibly partly because of HLA diversity across the patient population.

Looking up the germline V gene (reference sequence) yields CDR1 SEHNR and CDR2 FQNEAQ. V gives up 5 bases and J gives up 1 base, and the segment between their germline ends measures 18 bases. The CDR3 starts with the cysteine, ends with the phenylalanine, and has 17 residues. The entry retains the CDR3 DNA only, 51 bases that are in frame from base 1. The receptor chain draws on TRBV7-9 and TRBJ2-1; a tentative D match to TRBD2 spans 7 bases. This specimen was CD8+ T cells sorted from blood, taken at week 4, from a patient treated with tofacitinib. The receptor was derived from a human donor with alopecia areata. The CDR3 corresponds to CASSPGGGGQSYNEQFF. The sequenced DNA: TGTGCCAGCAGCCCGGGGGGCGGGGGCCAATCCTACAATGAGCAGTTCTTC.